This TCR beta chain is drawn from a study of post-analysis software for immune sequencing data. Study conclusions and caveats: Among four to six TRBV segments more frequent in patients than controls were TRBV5-6, TRBV5-1 and TRBV20-1.

The library was made from cDNA and included unique molecular identifiers. TCRdb reanalysed the PCR reads using MiXCR and keeps one entry per CDR3 protein. The sample has hundreds of thousands of distinct CDR3 sequences; under 55% are singletons. In regard to this clonotype: The antigen remains unidentified.

Germline V CDR1 and CDR2: MNHEY, SVGAGI. This CDR3 has 14 residues. V was trimmed by 4 bases and J by 2 bases, leaving 12 bases between them. This chain joins TRBV6-5 and TRBJ2-7; the D is unclear. This receptor was taken from a girl under 18 with multiple sclerosis. The sequencing input was blood. The DNA for the CDR3 is TGTGCCAGCAGTTCTTCCGGTCACCCCTACGAGCAGTACTTC. As protein: CASSSSGHPYEQYF.